The entry that follows covers one TCR beta chain sequence. This sample stems from a study of human T cells and chemical hapten exposure. Total RNA came from unfractionated whole blood. V was clipped by 2 bases and J by 4 bases, with 12 bases between them. The CDR3 contains 14 residues. Per germline, CDR1 SGHRS and CDR2 YFSETQ. TCRdb re-derived calls from the 5' RACE reads in MiXCR, one entry per CDR3 protein. The table includes over 95,000 distinct CDR3 sequences, 15% to 20% detected once. This clonotype was sampled from a human donor in good health. The chain links TRBV5-1 to TRBJ1-1; D possibly corresponds to TRBD1 (5 bases). DNA of the CDR3: TGCGCCAGCAGCTTTAGGGGCGCCTCCACTGAAGCTTTCTTT. Its translation: CASSFRGASTEAFF.